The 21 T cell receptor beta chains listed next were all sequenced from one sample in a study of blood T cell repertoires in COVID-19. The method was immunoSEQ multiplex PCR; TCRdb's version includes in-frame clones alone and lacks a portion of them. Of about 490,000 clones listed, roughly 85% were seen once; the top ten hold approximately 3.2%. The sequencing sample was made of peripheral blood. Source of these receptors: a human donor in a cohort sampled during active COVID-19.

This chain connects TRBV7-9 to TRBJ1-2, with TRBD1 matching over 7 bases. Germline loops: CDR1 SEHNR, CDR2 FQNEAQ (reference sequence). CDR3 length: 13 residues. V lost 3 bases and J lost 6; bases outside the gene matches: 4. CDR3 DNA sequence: TGTGCCAGCAGCTTTGGACAGGCTGATGGCTACACCTTC. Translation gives CASSFGQADGYTF.

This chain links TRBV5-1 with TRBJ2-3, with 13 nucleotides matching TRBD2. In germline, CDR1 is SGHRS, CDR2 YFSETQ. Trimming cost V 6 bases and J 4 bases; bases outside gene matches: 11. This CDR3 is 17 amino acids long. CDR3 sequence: CASTTTSGRAYSDTQYF. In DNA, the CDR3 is TGCGCCAGCACTACTACTAGCGGGAGGGCCTATTCAGATACGCAGTATTTT.

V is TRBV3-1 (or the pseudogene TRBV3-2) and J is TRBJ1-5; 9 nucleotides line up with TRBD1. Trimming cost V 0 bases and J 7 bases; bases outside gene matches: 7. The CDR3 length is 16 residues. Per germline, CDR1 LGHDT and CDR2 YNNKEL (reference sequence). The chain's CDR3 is CASSQDATGGGQPQHF. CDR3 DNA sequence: TGTGCCAGCAGCCAAGATGCGACAGGGGGAGGCCAGCCCCAGCATTTT.

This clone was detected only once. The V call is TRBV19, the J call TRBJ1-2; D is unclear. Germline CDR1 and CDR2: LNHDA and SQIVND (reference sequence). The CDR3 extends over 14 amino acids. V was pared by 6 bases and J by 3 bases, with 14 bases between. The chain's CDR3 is CASRLYGVDYGYTF. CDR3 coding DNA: TGTGCCAGTAGGTTGTACGGAGTAGACTATGGCTACACCTTC.

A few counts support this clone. CDR3 residues: CASSPLLYGYTF. CDR3 sequence (DNA): TGTGCCAGCAGTCCCTTACTCTATGGCTACACCTTC. The genes are TRBV28 and TRBJ1-2, with D unresolved. The germline V gene encodes CDR1 MDHEN and CDR2 SYDVKM. CDR3 length: 12 residues. V dropped 5 bases and J dropped 4 bases, with 8 bases sitting between them.

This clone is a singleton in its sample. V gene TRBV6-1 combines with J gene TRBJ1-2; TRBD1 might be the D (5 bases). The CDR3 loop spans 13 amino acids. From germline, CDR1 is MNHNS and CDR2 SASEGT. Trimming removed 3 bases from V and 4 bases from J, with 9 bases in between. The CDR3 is CASSDRAAYGYTF. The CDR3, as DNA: TGTGCCAGCAGTGACAGGGCGGCCTATGGCTACACCTTC.

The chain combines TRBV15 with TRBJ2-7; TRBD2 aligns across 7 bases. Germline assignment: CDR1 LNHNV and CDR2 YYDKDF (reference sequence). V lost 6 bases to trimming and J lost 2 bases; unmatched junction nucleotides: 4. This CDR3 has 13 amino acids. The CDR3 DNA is TGTGCCACCAGGGACGGGAGGACCTACGAGCAGTACTTC. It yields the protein CATRDGRTYEQYF.

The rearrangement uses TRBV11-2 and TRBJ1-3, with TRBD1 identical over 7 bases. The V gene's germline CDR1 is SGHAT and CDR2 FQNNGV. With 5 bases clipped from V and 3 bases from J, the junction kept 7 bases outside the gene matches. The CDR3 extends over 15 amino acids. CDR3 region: CASSPQGGIGNTIYF. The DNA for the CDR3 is TGTGCCAGCAGCCCCCAGGGGGGCATTGGAAACACCATATATTTT.

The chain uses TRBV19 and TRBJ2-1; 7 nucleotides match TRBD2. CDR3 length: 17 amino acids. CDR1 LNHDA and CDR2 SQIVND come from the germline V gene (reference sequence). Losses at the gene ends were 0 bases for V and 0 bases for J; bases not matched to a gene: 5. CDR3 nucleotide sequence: TGTGCCAGTAGTATAGATCGCGGCGGGAGCTCCTACAATGAGCAGTTCTTC. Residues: CASSIDRGGSSYNEQFF.

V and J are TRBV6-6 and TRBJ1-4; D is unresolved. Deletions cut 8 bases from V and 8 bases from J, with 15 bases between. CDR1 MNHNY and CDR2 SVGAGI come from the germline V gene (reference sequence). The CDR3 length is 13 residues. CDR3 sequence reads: CASVIDPREKLFF. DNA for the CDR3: TGTGCCAGCGTAATAGACCCCAGGGAAAAACTGTTTTTT.

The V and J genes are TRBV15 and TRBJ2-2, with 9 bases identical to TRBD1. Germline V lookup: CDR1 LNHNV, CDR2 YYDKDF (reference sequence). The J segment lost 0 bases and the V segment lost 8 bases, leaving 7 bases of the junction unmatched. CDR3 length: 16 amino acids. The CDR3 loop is CATWRDRVTNTGELFF. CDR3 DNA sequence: TGTGCCACCTGGCGGGACAGGGTCACGAACACCGGGGAGCTGTTTTTT.

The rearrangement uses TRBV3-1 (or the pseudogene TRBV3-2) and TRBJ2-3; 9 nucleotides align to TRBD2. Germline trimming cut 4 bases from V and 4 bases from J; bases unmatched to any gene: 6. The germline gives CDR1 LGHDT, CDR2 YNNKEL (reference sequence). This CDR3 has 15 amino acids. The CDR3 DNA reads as TGTGCCAGCAGCCCCAATAGCGGGAGCTCAGATACGCAGTATTTT. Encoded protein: CASSPNSGSSDTQYF.

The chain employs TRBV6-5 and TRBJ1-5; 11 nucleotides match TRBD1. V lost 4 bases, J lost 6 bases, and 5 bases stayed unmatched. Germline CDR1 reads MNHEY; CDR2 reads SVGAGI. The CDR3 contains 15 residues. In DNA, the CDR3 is TGTGCCAGCAGTTCCGGGACAGGGGGAGCTCAGCCCCAGCATTTT. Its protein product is CASSSGTGGAQPQHF.

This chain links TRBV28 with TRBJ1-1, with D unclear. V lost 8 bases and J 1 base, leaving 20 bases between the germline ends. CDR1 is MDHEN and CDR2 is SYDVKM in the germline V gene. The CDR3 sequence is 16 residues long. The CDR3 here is CASGGTWALQNTEAFF. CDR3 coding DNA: TGTGCCAGCGGAGGTACGTGGGCGCTCCAGAACACTGAAGCTTTCTTT.

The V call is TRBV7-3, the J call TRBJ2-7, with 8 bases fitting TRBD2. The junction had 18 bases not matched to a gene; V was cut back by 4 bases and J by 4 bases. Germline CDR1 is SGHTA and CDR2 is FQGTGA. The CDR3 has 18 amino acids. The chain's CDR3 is CASSSDTPPAREGYEQYF. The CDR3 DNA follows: TGTGCCAGCAGCTCCGATACCCCTCCGGCCCGGGAGGGATACGAGCAGTACTTC. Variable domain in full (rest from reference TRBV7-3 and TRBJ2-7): GAGVSQTPSNKVTEKGKYVELRCDPISGHTALYWYRQSLGQGPEFLIYFQGTGAADDSGLPNDRFFAVRPEGSVSTLKIQRTERGDSAVYLCASSSDTPPAREGYEQYFGPGTRLTVT.

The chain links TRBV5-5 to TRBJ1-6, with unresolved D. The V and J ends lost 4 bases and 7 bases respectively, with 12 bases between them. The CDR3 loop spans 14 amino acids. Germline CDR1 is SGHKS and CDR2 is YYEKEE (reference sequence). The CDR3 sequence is CASSPWIQNSPLHF. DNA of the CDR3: TGTGCCAGCAGCCCTTGGATACAGAATTCACCCCTCCACTTT.

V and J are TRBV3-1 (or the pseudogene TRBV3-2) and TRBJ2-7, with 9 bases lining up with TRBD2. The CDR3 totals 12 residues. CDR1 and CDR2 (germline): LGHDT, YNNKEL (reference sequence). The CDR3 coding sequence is TGTGCGGCGGGAGGGCCTCCCTACGAGCAGTACTTC. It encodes CAAGGPPYEQYF.

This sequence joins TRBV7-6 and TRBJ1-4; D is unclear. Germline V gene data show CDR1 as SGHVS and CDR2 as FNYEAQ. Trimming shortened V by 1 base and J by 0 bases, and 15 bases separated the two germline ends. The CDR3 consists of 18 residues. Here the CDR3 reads CASSLGLDGGSTNEKLFF. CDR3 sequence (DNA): TGTGCCAGCAGCTTAGGGTTGGACGGAGGATCAACTAATGAAAAACTGTTTTTT.

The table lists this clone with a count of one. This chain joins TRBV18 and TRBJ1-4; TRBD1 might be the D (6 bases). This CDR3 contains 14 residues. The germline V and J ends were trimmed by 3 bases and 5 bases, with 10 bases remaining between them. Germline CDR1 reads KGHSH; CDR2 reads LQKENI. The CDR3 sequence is CASSPPGQNEKLFF. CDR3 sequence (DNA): TGTGCCAGCTCACCCCCGGGACAAAATGAAAAACTGTTTTTT.

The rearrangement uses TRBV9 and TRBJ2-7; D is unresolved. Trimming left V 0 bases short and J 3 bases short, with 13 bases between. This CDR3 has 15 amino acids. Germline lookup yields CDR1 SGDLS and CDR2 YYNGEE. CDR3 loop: CASSVATSGVYEQYF. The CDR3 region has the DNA TGTGCCAGCAGCGTAGCCACTTCGGGTGTCTACGAGCAGTACTTC.

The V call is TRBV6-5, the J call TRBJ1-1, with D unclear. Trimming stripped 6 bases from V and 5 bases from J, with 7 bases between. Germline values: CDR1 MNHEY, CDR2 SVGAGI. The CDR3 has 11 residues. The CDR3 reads CASRLETEAFF. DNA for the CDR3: TGTGCCAGCAGACTGGAGACTGAAGCTTTCTTT.